The entry that follows covers one T cell receptor beta chain sequence. What it recognizes is unknown. Generated by immunoSEQ multiplex PCR, the TCRdb table keeps only in-frame clones and is missing some. The table lists 150,000 to 200,000 clones, around 90% of them singletons. Germline V gene data show CDR1 as MDHEN and CDR2 as SYDVKM. Trimming stripped 5 bases from V and 1 base from J, with 12 bases between. This CDR3 spans 15 amino acids. These data come from a study of T cell responses to AZD1222 COVID-19 vaccine. Study in general: Samples with a second dose at about 4 or about 12 weeks were pooled together. Study-wide points: No repertoire was sampled before or during the peak T cell response, only after it.

The sample in question was peripheral blood, obtained on day 0 of AZD1222 vaccination. This receptor was taken from an adult in good health. The chain couples TRBV28 to TRBJ1-5; D is unclear. This chain's CDR3 is CASSPSSGSNQPQHF. As DNA, the CDR3 is TGTGCCAGCAGTCCCAGTTCGGGGAGCAATCAGCCCCAGCATTTT.